This T cell receptor beta chain came from a study of blood T cells in healthy people across ages. Overall study context: T cells yielded about one barcoded beta molecule per two cells through template switching.

Using a J-beta primer mix together with a sample-barcoded 5' primer, a second PCR was run for about 6 to 12 cycles. TCRdb reanalysed the 5' RACE reads using MiXCR and keeps one entry per CDR3 protein. The sample has fewer than 750,000 distinct CDR3 sequences; 40% to 55% are singletons. Germline V lookup: CDR1 SGHRS, CDR2 YFSETQ. Trimming cost V 4 bases and J 4 bases; bases outside gene matches: 13. This CDR3 region has 18 residues. The TCR comes from an elderly man in good health. The gene calls are TRBV5-1 and TRBJ2-1; the match to TRBD2 covers 11 bases. The sequencing sample was made of blood. The CDR3 sequence is CASSKRGGTSGLYNEQFF. Written as DNA, the CDR3 is TGCGCCAGCAGCAAGAGGGGGGGGACTAGCGGCTTGTACAATGAGCAGTTCTTC.